The text below deals with one TCR beta chain. Both iRepertoire HTBI primers and Arm-PCR of CDR3 regions were used to build the TCR beta libraries. Each CDR3 protein is one row after TCRdb ran MiXCR on the multiplex PCR reads. The table has about 500,000 distinct CDR3 sequences, 15% to 20% seen once. The V and J ends lost 5 bases and 10 bases respectively, with 15 bases between them. Looked up from germline, CDR1 is SGHTA and CDR2 is FQGNSA. The CDR3 is 13 amino acids. As for time point: newly diagnosed GD, antithyroid drugs for less than 3 months. Making the TCR library involved RNA that had been extracted from PBMCs. This sample is part of a study of regulatory T cells in long-lasting Graves disease. These data were also filed under a second study, of T cells in Graves' hyperthyroidism and ophthalmopathy.

The sequence came from a man in his forties or fifties with Graves disease. This material consisted of peripheral blood mononuclear cells (PBMCs), taken at new diagnosis, from a patient treated with antithyroid drugs. The V call is TRBV7-2, the J call TRBJ2-1; perhaps TRBD2 as D (6 bases). CDR3: CASSTRDSYEQFF. CDR3 nucleotide sequence: TGTGCCAGCAGCACCCGGGACTCCTACGAGCAGTTCTTC.